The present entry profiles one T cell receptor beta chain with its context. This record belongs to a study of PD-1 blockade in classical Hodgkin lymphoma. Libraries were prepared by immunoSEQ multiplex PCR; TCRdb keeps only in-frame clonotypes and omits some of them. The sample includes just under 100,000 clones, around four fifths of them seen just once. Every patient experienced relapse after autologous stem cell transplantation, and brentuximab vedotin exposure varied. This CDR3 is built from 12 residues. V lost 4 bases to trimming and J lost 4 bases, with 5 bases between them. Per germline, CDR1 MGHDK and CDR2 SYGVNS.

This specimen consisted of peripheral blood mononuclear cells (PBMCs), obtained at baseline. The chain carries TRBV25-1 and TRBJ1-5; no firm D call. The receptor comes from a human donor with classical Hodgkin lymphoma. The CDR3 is CASSAGNQPQHF. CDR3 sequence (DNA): TGTGCCAGCAGTGCGGGGAATCAGCCCCAGCATTTT.